This entry lists 13 T cell receptor beta chains sequenced from one sample in a study of cytomegalovirus exposure and HLA in healthy donors (dated by TCRdb to the late 2010s). The library was generated by the immunoSEQ multiplex PCR assay. For the multiplex PCR, a mixture combining 60 forward primers for TCR Vbeta segments and 13 reverse primers for TCR Jbeta segments was used. Entries here come from immuneACCESS through TCRdb and include only in-frame sequences with V and J called. Some clones fail to appear in such tables; in the studies checked, an unresolved V gene covers under half of the shortfall, and the cause of the remainder is unknown. A total of under 150,000 clones appear in this sample, about 75% of them only once. The ten top clones hold around 3.7% of the sample. What was sequenced was PBMCs. These receptors were collected from a young man in good health and CMV-seronegative.

The CDR3 here is CASSQRGEITDTQYF. As DNA, the CDR3 is TGCGCCAGCAGCCAGAGAGGAGAGATCACAGATACGCAGTATTTT. The chain carries TRBV4-1 and TRBJ2-3; D is unclear. The V gene's germline CDR1 is MGHRA and CDR2 YSYEKL. The V gene lost 3 bases and the J gene lost 2 bases, with 12 bases spanning the gap. The CDR3 has 15 amino acids.

This clone is classed as medium-sized (0.01 to 0.1%). Additional DNA sequences in this sample encode the identical CDR3. The chain couples TRBV4-1 to TRBJ2-3; no clear D gene. Trimming left V 0 bases short and J 2 bases short, with 6 bases between. This CDR3 is built from 14 residues. The germline V gene has CDR1 MGHRA and CDR2 YSYEKL. The CDR3 nucleotides are TGCGCCAGCAGCCAAGATTCTAACACAGATACGCAGTATTTT. Its protein product is CASSQDSNTDTQYF.

CDR3 sequence: CASQRGGMFYEQYF. The CDR3 nucleotides are TGTGCCAGTCAAAGGGGGGGTATGTTCTACGAGCAGTACTTC. This chain links TRBV28 with TRBJ2-7, with D perhaps matching TRBD2 (7 bases). V gave up 9 bases and J gave up 3 bases, with 18 bases separating them. Germline V gene data show CDR1 as MDHEN and CDR2 as SYDVKM. The CDR3 runs 14 residues.

The chain joins TRBV28 to TRBJ2-7, with TRBD2 matching over 9 bases. The CDR3 spans 16 residues. Per germline, CDR1 MDHEN and CDR2 SYDVKM. J lost 5 bases, V lost 5 bases, and 13 bases had no gene match. The CDR3 DNA is TGTGCCAGCAGTCTCCTTAGCGGGAGCGCTAAGGACGAGCAGTACTTC. Its protein is CASSLLSGSAKDEQYF.

V gene TRBV11-3 combines with J gene TRBJ2-5; 8 nucleotides agree with TRBD1. The DNA end lines up better with TRBJ2-7; the J call may be wrong. Germline-derived CDR1 and CDR2 are SGHNT and YENEEA. The CDR3 length is 13 residues. The CDR3 nucleotides read TGTGCCAGCAGCTTCCGGACAGGGATCGAGCAGTACTTC. The encoded protein is CASSFRTGIEQYF.

The CDR3 protein is CASSLDNLGGGGKLFF. CDR3 nucleotides: TGTGCCAGCAGCTTAGATAATTTGGGGGGAGGTGGAAAACTGTTTTTT. The chain is built from TRBV11-2 and TRBJ1-4; D is perhaps TRBD1 (5 bases). V was cut by 0 bases and J by 10 bases, with 18 bases left in between. The CDR3 consists of 16 residues. Germline V gives CDR1 SGHAT, CDR2 FQNNGV.

This chain links TRBV6-1 with TRBJ2-1, with TRBD2 matching over 8 bases. V was pared by 3 bases and J by 8 bases, with 9 bases of the junction left unmatched. CDR3 length: 15 amino acids. Per germline, CDR1 MNHNS and CDR2 SASEGT. DNA for the CDR3: TGTGCCAGCAGTGACGGCGGGACTAGTCTCGATGAGCAGTTCTTC. It codes for CASSDGGTSLDEQFF.

The rearrangement links TRBV6-6 to TRBJ2-1, with 8 bases fitting TRBD1. CDR3 length equals 15 residues. Trimming cost V 2 bases and J 4 bases; bases outside gene matches: 4. Germline V gives CDR1 MNHNY, CDR2 SVGAGI (reference sequence). The CDR3: CASSYNRGRYNEQFF. Written as DNA, the CDR3 is TGTGCCAGCAGTTACAACAGGGGGAGGTACAATGAGCAGTTCTTC.

This sequence joins TRBV5-1 and TRBJ2-3, with D possibly matching TRBD2 (6 bases). Germline assignment: CDR1 SGHRS and CDR2 YFSETQ. This CDR3 has 15 amino acids. Trimming left V 2 bases short and J 2 bases short, with 12 bases between. The CDR3 DNA is TGCGCCAGCAGCTTTAGCGGAACCGACACAGATACGCAGTATTTT. This gives the protein CASSFSGTDTDTQYF.

To note about this clone: The junction and the germline gene differ at one end; a read error may be behind it. The V gene is TRBV7-2, the J gene TRBJ2-7; tentatively, D is TRBD1 (6 bases). The CDR3 loop spans 13 amino acids. Germline CDR1 is SGHTA and CDR2 is FQGNSA. CDR3 amino acids: CVSSSGAVYEQYF. The CDR3 DNA reads as TGTGTCAGCAGCTCAGGGGCGGTCTACGAGCAGTACTTC.

The chain couples TRBV29-1 to TRBJ1-5; D gene ambiguous. Germline V gives CDR1 SQVTM, CDR2 ANQGSEA. The V and J ends lost 6 bases and 4 bases respectively, with 13 bases between them. The CDR3 totals 13 residues. CDR3 in amino acids: CSVGERVNQPQHF. The CDR3 region has the DNA TGCAGCGTCGGAGAACGGGTTAATCAGCCCCAGCATTTT.

This chain joins TRBV4-1 and TRBJ2-5, with D possibly being TRBD2 (7 bases). This CDR3 contains 17 residues. Germline V gene sequence: CDR1 MGHRA, CDR2 YSYEKL. V shed 0 bases and J shed 5 bases, with 19 bases lying between them. The CDR3 protein is CASSQDLRGGLGETQYF. In DNA, the CDR3 is TGCGCCAGCAGCCAAGATTTAAGGGGGGGGCTAGGGGAGACCCAGTACTTC.

This chain links TRBV12-5 with TRBJ1-1; 8 positions agree with TRBD1. Germline CDR1 and CDR2: LGHNT and FRNRAP. This CDR3 spans 15 amino acids. V was pared by 6 bases and J by 1 base, with 7 bases of the junction left unmatched. This chain's CDR3 is CASGGDGTGNTEAFF. CDR3 DNA: TGTGCTAGTGGGGGGGATGGGACAGGGAACACTGAAGCTTTCTTT.